This TCR beta chain stems from a study of T cell responses to AZD1222 COVID-19 vaccine. Between the trimmed V and J ends, which lost 5 bases and 3 bases, there was a span of 11 bases. The CDR3 spans 13 residues. Whole-study findings and limits: Of the AZD1222 recipients, only six were seropositive at baseline. Unmutated variant regions are reportedly targeted by nearly half of spike-specific TCRs.

Using immunoSEQ multiplex PCR, the repertoire was profiled, and TCRdb retains in-frame clones only, with some absent. The sample includes roughly 190,000 clones, approximately 91% of them seen just once. Recipients boosted at about 4 weeks or about 12 weeks are pooled. Note on this clone: Antigen unknown.

This material consisted of peripheral blood, taken 28 days after the second AZD1222 dose. This TCR was sampled from an adult who received the AZD1222 COVID-19 vaccine. The chain employs TRBV12-3 or TRBV12-4 and TRBJ2-7; no definite D call. The CDR3 sequence: CASSLRTGYEQYF. The CDR3 DNA sequence: TGTGCCAGCAGTCTCCGGACGGGCTACGAGCAGTACTTC.